The 12 T cell receptor beta chains reported below all come from one sample, sequenced in a study of tumor-infiltrating lymphocytes in localized non-small cell lung cancer. Using immunoSEQ multiplex PCR, the repertoire was profiled, and TCRdb retains in-frame clones only, with some absent. The sample holds about 13,000 clones, roughly 78% seen once. Sequenced: lung tumor tissue. These receptors were collected from a human donor with non-small cell lung cancer.

This chain uses TRBV28 with TRBJ1-1; D not resolved. Between the trimmed V and J ends, which lost 10 bases and 3 bases, there was a span of 12 bases. Germline CDR1 reads MDHEN; CDR2 reads SYDVKM. The CDR3 contains 12 residues. The chain's CDR3 is CATTAADTEAFF. DNA of the CDR3: TGTGCCACAACAGCGGCGGACACTGAAGCTTTCTTT.

The chain recombines TRBV19 with TRBJ1-2; TRBD1 matches at 8 bases. The CDR3 is 13 amino acids. Looked up from germline, CDR1 is LNHDA and CDR2 is SQIVND (reference sequence). The V segment lost 6 bases and the J segment 5 bases; nucleotides outside the gene matches: 5. The CDR3 DNA sequence: TGTGCCAGTAGGGTACAGGGGGAATATGGCTACACCTTC. It codes for CASRVQGEYGYTF. Looking up the rest from reference TRBV19 and TRBJ1-2 gives the full variable domain: DGGITQSPKYLFRKEGQNVTLSCEQNLNHDAMYWYRQDPGQGLRLIYYSQIVNDFQKGDIAEGYSVSREKKESFPLTVTSAQKNPTAFYLCASRVQGEYGYTFGSGTRLTVV.

V usage is TRBV29-1 and J usage is TRBJ1-1; D gene ambiguous. The germline V gene has CDR1 SQVTM and CDR2 ANQGSEA. V lost 3 bases and J lost 1, with 9 bases in between. The CDR3 runs to 13 residues. The CDR3 region is CSVEEHQNTEAFF. CDR3 DNA: TGCAGCGTTGAGGAACACCAGAACACTGAAGCTTTCTTT.

This clone showed up just a few times. This chain joins TRBV19 and TRBJ1-1, with D perhaps TRBD1 (5 bases). The ends were cut back, 6 bases at V and 4 bases at J, with 18 bases in the middle. Germline CDR1 LNHDA, CDR2 SQIVND (reference sequence). CDR3 length equals 15 residues. In nucleotides, the CDR3 is TGTGCCAGTAGCAATATGTGGGGGGAAGGCACTGAAGCTTTCTTT. This codes for CASSNMWGEGTEAFF.

The chain links TRBV7-2 to TRBJ1-5; no clear D. The CDR3 is 14 amino acids. Trimming stripped 1 base from V and 9 bases from J, with 13 bases between. The germline CDR1 and CDR2 sequences are SGHTA and FQGNSA. The CDR3 coding sequence is TGTGCCAGCAGCTTAGAGGGCAGTTCAACGCCCCAGCATTTT. It yields the protein CASSLEGSSTPQHF.

This chain links TRBV5-4 with TRBJ2-7; maybe TRBD1 (6 bases). Germline CDR1 is SGHNT and CDR2 is YYREEE (reference sequence). This CDR3 contains 12 residues. The V end was cut by 4 bases, the J end by 4 bases, with 9 bases between. CDR3 region: CASSTGQYEQYF. In nucleotides, the CDR3 is TGTGCCAGCAGCACCGGACAGTACGAGCAGTACTTC.

There are a few counts of this clone. The chain links TRBV2 to TRBJ1-1; no clear D gene. V lost 0 bases to trimming and J lost 5 bases, with 7 bases between them. The length of the CDR3 is 13 residues. Germline-derived CDR1 and CDR2 are SNHLY and FYNNEI. The CDR3 sequence is CASSEARDTEAFF. In DNA, the CDR3 is TGTGCCAGCAGTGAAGCAAGGGATACTGAAGCTTTCTTT.

The chain recombines TRBV5-1 with TRBJ1-4; D might be TRBD1 (5 bases). V was shortened by 3 bases and J by 3 bases, with 9 bases between the two germline ends. Germline V CDR1 and CDR2: SGHRS, YFSETQ. This CDR3 spans 14 amino acids. In nucleotides, the CDR3 is TGCGCCAGCAGCTCCCGGGACCCTAATGAAAAACTGTTTTTT. Its translation is CASSSRDPNEKLFF.

The gene calls are TRBV6-6 and TRBJ2-1, with 10 bases matching TRBD2. The CDR3 contains 16 residues. V dropped 0 bases and J dropped 3; count of bases not matched to a gene: 2. Germline assignment: CDR1 MNHNY and CDR2 SVGAGI (reference sequence). The CDR3 DNA reads TGTGCCAGCAGTTACTCGAGCGGGAGGGGCTACAATGAGCAGTTCTTC. Protein sequence: CASSYSSGRGYNEQFF.

The V and J genes are TRBV29-1 and TRBJ2-7, with 12 bases fitting TRBD2. CDR3 length: 13 residues. The germline V gene has CDR1 SQVTM and CDR2 ANQGSEA. The ends lost 4 bases at V and 3 bases at J; junction bases unmatched: 1. In DNA, the CDR3 is TGCAGCGTTGGACTAGCGGGAGACTACGAGCAGTACTTC. As protein: CSVGLAGDYEQYF.

CDR3 protein: CASRVGSGPYEQYF. Written as DNA, the CDR3 is TGCGCCAGCAGAGTAGGTTCGGGCCCCTACGAGCAGTACTTC. The chain couples TRBV5-1 to TRBJ2-7; D ambiguous. CDR1 and CDR2 from the germline V gene are SGHRS and YFSETQ. This CDR3 comprises 14 residues. The V end was cut by 5 bases, the J end by 2 bases, with 14 bases between. Looking up the rest from reference TRBV5-1 and TRBJ2-7 gives the full variable domain: KAGVTQTPRYLIKTRGQQVTLSCSPISGHRSVSWYQQTPGQGLQFLFEYFSETQRNKGNFPGRFSGRQFSNSRSEMNVSTLELGDSALYLCASRVGSGPYEQYFGPGTRLTVT.

The chain recombines TRBV7-9 with TRBJ2-1, with D possibly matching TRBD2 (5 bases). V was trimmed by 5 bases and J by 3 bases, leaving 11 bases between them. Germline assignment: CDR1 SEHNR and CDR2 FQNEAQ (reference sequence). The CDR3 contains 14 residues. In DNA, the CDR3 is TGTGCCAGCAGCCCCCGGACTGACTACAATGAGCAGTTCTTC. Protein sequence: CASSPRTDYNEQFF.